This T cell receptor beta chain is drawn from a study of early T cells in non-severe SARS-CoV-2 infection. Turning to the study itself: Bulk RNA from unsorted whole blood was sequenced; chains were unpaired.

cDNA molecules, individually, were tagged with unique molecular identifiers. TCRdb itself ran the 5' RACE reads through MiXCR, one entry per CDR3 protein. Altogether 65,000 to 70,000 distinct CDR3 sequences are present, about a tenth being singletons, with the ten largest covering 6.4%. This clonotype was seen ten or more times. Antigen: not known. The CDR3 consists of 15 residues. V was cut by 6 bases and J by 2 bases, with 15 bases left in between. CDR1 LNHNV and CDR2 YYDKDF come from the germline V gene (reference sequence). Study-wide findings and caveats: VDJdb matching skewed toward anti-spike CD8 responses, missing private and CD4 specificities.

V and J are TRBV15 and TRBJ2-3, with D perhaps TRBD2 (6 bases). The sample consisted of whole blood. The origin of this receptor is an adult who was a healthcare worker with PCR-confirmed SARS-CoV-2 infection or an uninfected control (not recorded which). The CDR3 sequence: CATSITGEHTDTQYF. The DNA of the CDR3 is TGTGCCACCAGTATCACGGGAGAACACACAGATACGCAGTATTTT.